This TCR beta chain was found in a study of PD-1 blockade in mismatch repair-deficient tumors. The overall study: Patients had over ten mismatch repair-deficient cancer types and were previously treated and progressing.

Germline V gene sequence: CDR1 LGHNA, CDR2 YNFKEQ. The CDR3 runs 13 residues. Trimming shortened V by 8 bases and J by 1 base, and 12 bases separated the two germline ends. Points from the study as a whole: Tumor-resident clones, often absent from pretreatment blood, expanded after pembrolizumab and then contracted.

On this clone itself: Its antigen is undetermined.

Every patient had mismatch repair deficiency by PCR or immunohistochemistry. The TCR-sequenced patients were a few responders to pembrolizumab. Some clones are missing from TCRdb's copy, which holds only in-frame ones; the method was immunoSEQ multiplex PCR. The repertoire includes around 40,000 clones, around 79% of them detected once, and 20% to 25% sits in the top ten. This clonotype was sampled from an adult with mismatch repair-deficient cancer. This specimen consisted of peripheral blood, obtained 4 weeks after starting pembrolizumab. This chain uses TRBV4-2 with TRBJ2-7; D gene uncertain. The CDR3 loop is CASPGCESYEQYF. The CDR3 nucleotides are TGTGCCAGCCCCGGCTGCGAATCCTACGAGCAGTACTTC.